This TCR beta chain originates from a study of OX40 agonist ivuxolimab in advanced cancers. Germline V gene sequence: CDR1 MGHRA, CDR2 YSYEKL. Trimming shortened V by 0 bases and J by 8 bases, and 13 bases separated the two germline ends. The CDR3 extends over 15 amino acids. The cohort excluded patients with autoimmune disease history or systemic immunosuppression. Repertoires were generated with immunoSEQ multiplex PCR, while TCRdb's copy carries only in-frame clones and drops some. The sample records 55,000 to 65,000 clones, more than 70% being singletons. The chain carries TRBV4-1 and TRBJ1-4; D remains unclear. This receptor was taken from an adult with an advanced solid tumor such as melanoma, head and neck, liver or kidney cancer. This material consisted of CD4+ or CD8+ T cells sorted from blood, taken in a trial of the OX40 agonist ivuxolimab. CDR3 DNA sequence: TGCGCCAGCAGCCAAGAAGAACATCTGAGCGAAAAACTGTTTTTT. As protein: CASSQEEHLSEKLFF.